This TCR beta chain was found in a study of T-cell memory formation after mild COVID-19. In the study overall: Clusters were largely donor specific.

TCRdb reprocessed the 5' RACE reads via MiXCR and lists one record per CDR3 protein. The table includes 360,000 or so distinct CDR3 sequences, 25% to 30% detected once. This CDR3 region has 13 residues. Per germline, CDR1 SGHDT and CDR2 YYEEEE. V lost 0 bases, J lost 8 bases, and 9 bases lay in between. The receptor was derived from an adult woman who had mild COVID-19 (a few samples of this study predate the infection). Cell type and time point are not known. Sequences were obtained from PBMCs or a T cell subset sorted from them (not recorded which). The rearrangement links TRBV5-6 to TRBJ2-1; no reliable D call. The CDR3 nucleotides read TGTGCCAGCAGCTTGGTCCTGTTGGATGAGCAGTTCTTC. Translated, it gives CASSLVLLDEQFF.